A single sample gave rise to the 22 T cell receptor beta chains below, sequenced in a study of Ad26.COV2.S vaccination and SARS-CoV-2 variants. Regarding treatment: roughly 19 received Ad26.COV2.S at low or high dose, single or two shots; about 5 received placebo; per-sample allocation not given. Material that was analyzed had been drawn on day 63 after the first vaccine or placebo injection. The table came from immunoSEQ multiplex PCR; TCRdb's copy has only in-frame clones and leaves some out. The table includes a few hundred thousand clones, about nine tenths detected once. The sequenced sample was peripheral blood, obtained in a trial of Ad26.COV2.S vaccine versus placebo. The receptor source for this set is a person aged 18-65 years who received the Ad26.COV2.S COVID-19 vaccine or a placebo.

Only a few counts were recorded for this clone. The chain recombines TRBV4-1 with TRBJ2-2; a possible D gene is TRBD2 (6 bases). Looked up from germline, CDR1 is MGHRA and CDR2 is YSYEKL. Deletions cut 0 bases from V and 0 bases from J, with 11 bases between. This CDR3 is built from 17 residues. The chain's CDR3 is CASSQDTGVSNTGELFF. The CDR3 DNA follows: TGCGCCAGCAGCCAAGATACGGGGGTATCGAACACCGGGGAGCTGTTTTTT.

The chain employs TRBV29-1 and TRBJ1-1; a weak D match, TRBD1 (5 bases). Trimming stripped 4 bases from V and 4 bases from J, with 13 bases between. This CDR3 contains 13 residues. From germline, CDR1 is SQVTM and CDR2 ANQGSEA. CDR3 region: CSVVRDWGTEAFF. CDR3 nucleotide sequence: TGCAGCGTTGTCAGGGACTGGGGCACTGAAGCTTTCTTT.

The chain uses TRBV14 and TRBJ2-7; possibly TRBD2 for D (6 bases). Trimming took off 3 bases at V and 7 bases at J, with 19 bases between the two ends. Germline V gene lookup returns CDR1 SGHDN and CDR2 FVKESK. The CDR3 consists of 15 residues. In DNA, the CDR3 is TGTGCCAGCAGCCATGGCAGGGCGATGGGAGGAGAGCAGTACTTC. Amino acids: CASSHGRAMGGEQYF.

This chain joins TRBV7-2 and TRBJ2-1, with D possibly matching TRBD2 (6 bases). The CDR3 spans 16 residues. Germline CDR1 is SGHTA and CDR2 is FQGNSA. Deletions cut 4 bases from V and 1 base from J, with 14 bases between. This CDR3 reads CASSSFSGVSYNEQFF. CDR3 in DNA: TGTGCCAGCAGCTCATTTAGCGGAGTTTCCTACAATGAGCAGTTCTTC.

The chain uses TRBV5-6 and TRBJ2-7; tentatively, D is TRBD1 or TRBD2 (5 bases each). V gave up 5 bases and J gave up 2 bases, with 11 bases separating them. This CDR3 spans 13 amino acids. CDR1 SGHDT and CDR2 YYEEEE come from the germline V gene. CDR3: CASSAGRAYEQYF. The CDR3 DNA is TGTGCCAGCAGTGCGGGCAGGGCCTACGAGCAGTACTTC.

The V and J genes are TRBV7-6 and TRBJ2-1, with 12 bases lining up with TRBD2. This CDR3 is 17 amino acids long. The V gene's germline CDR1 is SGHVS and CDR2 FNYEAQ. V was clipped by 5 bases and J by 0 bases; unmatched bases: 5. CDR3 DNA: TGTGCCAGCAGCCCTTGGACTAGCGGGAACTCCTACAATGAGCAGTTCTTC. Its translation: CASSPWTSGNSYNEQFF.

This clone was seen more than once but under ten times. The V and J genes are TRBV5-1 and TRBJ1-3; D is undetermined. The CDR3 runs 16 residues. CDR1 is SGHRS, CDR2 YFSETQ, per germline. Between the trimmed V and J ends, which lost 4 bases and 0 bases, there was a span of 14 bases. The CDR3 nucleotides are TGCGCCAGCAGCGCGAGACTGGAGAACTCTGGAAACACCATATATTTT. Translated: CASSARLENSGNTIYF.

This chain links TRBV6-5 with TRBJ2-7, with D possibly being TRBD1 (6 bases). CDR3 length: 13 residues. Trimming stripped 6 bases from V and 0 bases from J, with 9 bases between. Germline CDR1 MNHEY, CDR2 SVGAGI. The CDR3 here is CASRRDTSYEQYF. CDR3 bases: TGTGCCAGCAGACGGGACACCTCCTACGAGCAGTACTTC.

This chain joins TRBV9 and TRBJ1-3; D not resolved. The CDR3 is 15 amino acids. CDR1 SGDLS and CDR2 YYNGEE come from the germline V gene. The germline V and J ends were trimmed by 4 bases and 2 bases, with 13 bases remaining between them. CDR3 sequence reads: CASSPRSGAGNTIYF. In nucleotides, the CDR3 is TGTGCCAGCAGCCCCCGTAGTGGGGCTGGAAACACCATATATTTT.

This rearrangement joins TRBV7-2 to TRBJ2-2, with TRBD2 as a possible D gene (5 bases). The germline CDR1 and CDR2 sequences are SGHTA and FQGNSA. This CDR3 spans 13 amino acids. V shed 5 bases and J shed 7 bases, with 11 bases lying between them. The DNA for the CDR3 is TGTGCCAGCAGCGCCACGAGGGACGGGGAGCTGTTTTTT. It translates to CASSATRDGELFF.

The J gene is TRBJ1-2, the V gene TRBV13; D is undetermined. V was trimmed by 3 bases and J by 7 bases, leaving 15 bases between them. CDR3 length: 14 amino acids. Germline CDR1 and CDR2: PRHDT and FYEKMQ (reference sequence). CDR3 protein: CASSFGRHPPGYTF. CDR3 nucleotides: TGTGCCAGCAGCTTCGGCAGGCACCCCCCTGGCTACACCTTC.

The chain employs TRBV6-6 and TRBJ2-3, with 9 bases matching TRBD2. Trimming at V came to 3 bases and at J to 4 bases, leaving 5 bases not matched to a gene. Germline lookup yields CDR1 MNHNY and CDR2 SVGAGI (reference sequence). The CDR3 runs to 15 residues. The DNA of the CDR3 is TGTGCCAGCAGTTATTTGGCTAGCGGGGCAGATACGCAGTATTTT. Translating it yields CASSYLASGADTQYF.

This chain uses TRBV27 with TRBJ2-1, with D perhaps matching TRBD1 or TRBD2 (5 bases each). Germline V gene data show CDR1 as MNHEY and CDR2 as SMNVEV (reference sequence). V was pared by 6 bases and J by 7 bases, with 19 bases between. The CDR3 extends over 15 amino acids. The CDR3 sequence is CASSSPGAGINEQFF. The CDR3 bases are TGTGCCAGCAGCTCACCCGGGGCGGGTATAAATGAGCAGTTCTTC.

This chain connects TRBV14 to TRBJ2-7, with TRBD1 identical over 7 bases. Trimming cost V 3 bases and J 4 bases; bases outside gene matches: 6. The length of the CDR3 is 14 residues. In germline, CDR1 is SGHDN, CDR2 FVKESK. The CDR3 DNA is TGTGCCAGCAGCCAGCCAGGGGGATGGTACGAGCAGTACTTC. Protein sequence: CASSQPGGWYEQYF.

CDR3 DNA: TGTGCCAGCAGTTACCTGATAACCCATAGCAATCAGCCCCAGCATTTT. It codes for CASSYLITHSNQPQHF. The chain recombines TRBV6-2 or TRBV6-3 with TRBJ1-5; no reliable D call. CDR1 is MNHEY and CDR2 is SVGEGT in the germline V gene. The CDR3 is 16 residues long. Trimming removed 2 bases at V and 0 bases at J, with 11 bases between.

This chain joins TRBV11-2 and TRBJ1-1; D not resolved. The CDR3 loop spans 14 amino acids. Trimming stripped 7 bases from V and 3 bases from J, with 15 bases between. The germline gives CDR1 SGHAT, CDR2 FQNNGV. The CDR3 here is CASNNVGEDTEAFF. Written as DNA, the CDR3 is TGTGCCAGCAACAATGTCGGGGAGGACACTGAAGCTTTCTTT.

V gene TRBV5-1 combines with J gene TRBJ1-4; D may be TRBD1 (5 bases). Trimming stripped 0 bases from V and 4 bases from J, with 7 bases between. There are 14 residues in the CDR3. Germline V gives CDR1 SGHRS, CDR2 YFSETQ. The CDR3 DNA follows: TGCGCCAGCAGCTTGGAACAGGTTAATGAAAAACTGTTTTTT. Its protein product is CASSLEQVNEKLFF.

Only a few counts were recorded for this clone. The V gene is TRBV4-3, the J gene TRBJ2-7; D is possibly TRBD1 (6 bases). V lost 0 bases to trimming and J lost 6 bases, with 18 bases between them. The CDR3 loop spans 16 amino acids. Per the germline V gene, CDR1 is LGHNA and CDR2 is YSLEER. The CDR3 nucleotides read TGCGCCAGCAGCCAAGATTTGGGGACACGGAACGGCGAGCAGTACTTC. Translation gives CASSQDLGTRNGEQYF.

The chain combines TRBV5-8 with TRBJ2-1; 8 bases match TRBD1. The CDR3 has 13 residues. Germline values: CDR1 SGHTS, CDR2 YDEGEE. The junction had 4 bases not matched to a gene; V was cut back by 5 bases and J by 6 bases. The DNA for the CDR3 is TGTGCCAGCAGGAGGACAGGGACCAATGAGCAGTTCTTC. It codes for CASRRTGTNEQFF.

The chain has TRBV29-1 and TRBJ1-2, with D uncertain. V lost 6 bases, J lost 4 bases, and 18 bases lay in between. Germline CDR1 is SQVTM and CDR2 is ANQGSEA. The CDR3 is made up of 14 amino acids. The CDR3 region is CSVDTVVSSYGYTF. In nucleotides, the CDR3 is TGCAGCGTCGACACCGTCGTCTCTAGCTATGGCTACACCTTC.

The chain links TRBV5-1 to TRBJ2-6, with D tentatively TRBD2 (6 bases). The CDR3 runs to 15 residues. Trimming pared 3 bases from V and 4 bases from J, leaving 11 bases between. Germline V gene sequence: CDR1 SGHRS, CDR2 YFSETQ. The CDR3, as DNA: TGCGCCAGCAGCTGGGCGGGGCAAGGGGCCAACGTCCTGACTTTC. As protein: CASSWAGQGANVLTF. The full variable domain, with the rest looked up from reference TRBV5-1 and TRBJ2-6, is KAGVTQTPRYLIKTRGQQVTLSCSPISGHRSVSWYQQTPGQGLQFLFEYFSETQRNKGNFPGRFSGRQFSNSRSEMNVSTLELGDSALYLCASSWAGQGANVLTFGAGSRLTVL.

The chain carries TRBV29-1 and TRBJ2-1, with D possibly being TRBD2 (5 bases). V dropped 1 base and J dropped 2 bases, with 15 bases sitting between them. This CDR3 has 16 amino acids. The germline V gene has CDR1 SQVTM and CDR2 ANQGSEA. CDR3: CSVEGLATATYNEQFF. The CDR3 coding sequence is TGCAGCGTTGAAGGGCTAGCTACGGCGACCTACAATGAGCAGTTCTTC.